This record concerns one T cell receptor (beta chain) sequence. Repertoires were generated with immunoSEQ multiplex PCR, while TCRdb's copy carries only in-frame clones and drops some. The sample holds 50,000 to 60,000 clones; 85% to 95% are singletons and the top ten take around 0.27%. Germline V gene sequence: CDR1 SNHLY, CDR2 FYNNEI. V gave up 7 bases and J gave up 7 bases, with 13 bases separating them. CDR3 length equals 13 residues. These data are taken from a study of T cell changes during pregnancy in multiple sclerosis. This TCR was sampled from a female donor with multiple sclerosis, enrolled in a pregnancy study. The material was CD4+ T cells from peripheral blood mononuclear cells, obtained in the second trimester of pregnancy. This chain joins TRBV2 and TRBJ1-4; D call uncertain. The CDR3, as DNA: TGTGCCAGCACCCCTGGCTCAACTGAAAAACTGTTTTTT. This codes for CASTPGSTEKLFF.